This TCR beta chain was found in a study of T cells in Graves' hyperthyroidism and ophthalmopathy. Study-level results: Stable hyperthyroidism was told apart from ophthalmopathy by a model built on 13 V-J features.

The CDR3 is 14 residues long. V gave up 8 bases and J gave up 0 bases, with 12 bases separating them. Germline V gene sequence: CDR1 MDHEN, CDR2 SYDVKM. RNA transcripts gave rise to amplified TCR beta CDR3 regions. Researchers ran a first-round RT-PCR on the TCR CDR3 using the HTBI primer set. MiXCR, run by TCRdb on the multiplex PCR reads, gives a single entry per CDR3 protein. The sample gives 550,000 to 800,000 distinct CDR3 sequences, about a sixth of which show up once; under 9.5% is in the top ten. This clonotype has at least ten counts. The antigen is unknown. The TCR comes from a man between 18 and 35 years old with Graves' hyperthyroidism. V is TRBV28 and J is TRBJ2-3, with D tentatively TRBD2 (6 bases). The sample taken for sequencing was blood. DNA for the CDR3: TGTGCCAGCTATAGGAGCGGGAGCACAGATACGCAGTATTTT. As protein: CASYRSGSTDTQYF.